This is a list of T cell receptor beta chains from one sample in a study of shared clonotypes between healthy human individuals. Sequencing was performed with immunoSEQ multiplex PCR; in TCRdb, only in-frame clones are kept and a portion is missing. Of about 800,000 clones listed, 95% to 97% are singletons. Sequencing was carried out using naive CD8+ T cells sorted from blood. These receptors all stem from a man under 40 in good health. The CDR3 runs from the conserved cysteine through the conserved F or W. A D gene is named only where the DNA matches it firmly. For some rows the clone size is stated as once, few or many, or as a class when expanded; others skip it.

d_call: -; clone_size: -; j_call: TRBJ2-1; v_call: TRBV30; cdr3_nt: TGTGCCTGGACCAACTTGGGGGACGGTGAGCAGTTCTTC; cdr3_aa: CAWTNLGDGEQFF
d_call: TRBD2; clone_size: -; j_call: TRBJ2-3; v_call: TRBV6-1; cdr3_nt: TGTGCCAGCAGTGAAGCGCTAGCGGGAGTAAGGTACAGCACAGATACGCAGTATTTT; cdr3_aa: CASSEALAGVRYSTDTQYF
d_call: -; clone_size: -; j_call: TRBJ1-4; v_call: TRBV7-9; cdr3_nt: TGTGCCAGCAGCCTGAAAAGGGCTGTGGATGAAAAACTGTTTTTT; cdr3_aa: CASSLKRAVDEKLFF
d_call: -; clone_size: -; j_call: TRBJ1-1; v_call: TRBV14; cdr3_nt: TGTGCCAGCAGCTCGAGTAACACTGAAGCTTTCTTT; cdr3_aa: CASSSSNTEAFF
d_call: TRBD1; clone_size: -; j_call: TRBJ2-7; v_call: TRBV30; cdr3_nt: TGTGCCTGGAGGGGGACAGGGCATAGCGAGCAGTACTTC; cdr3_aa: CAWRGTGHSEQYF
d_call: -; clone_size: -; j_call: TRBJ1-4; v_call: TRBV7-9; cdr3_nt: TGTGCCGGGGGAGGCTCTAATGAAAAACTGTTTTTT; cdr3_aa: CAGGGSNEKLFF
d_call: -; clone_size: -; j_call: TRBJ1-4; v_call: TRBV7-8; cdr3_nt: TGTGCCAGCAGCCCTGAAGGACCGCTGCATGAAAAACTGTTTTTT; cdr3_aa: CASSPEGPLHEKLFF
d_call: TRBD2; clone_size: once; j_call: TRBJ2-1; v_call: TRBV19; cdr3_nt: TGTGCCAGTAGTATAGGGCCTAGCGGGAGCTCCTACAATGAGCAGTTCTTC; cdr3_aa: CASSIGPSGSSYNEQFF
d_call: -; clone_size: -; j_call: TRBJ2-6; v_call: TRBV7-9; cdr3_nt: TGTGCCAGCAGCTTAGCGTCGGCAGGGCCCGGGGCCAACGTCCTGACTTTC; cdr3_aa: CASSLASAGPGANVLTF
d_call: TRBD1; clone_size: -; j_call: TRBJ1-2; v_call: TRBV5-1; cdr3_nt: TGCGCCAGCACGGCAGGGGGAGGCTACACCTTC; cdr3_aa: CASTAGGGYTF
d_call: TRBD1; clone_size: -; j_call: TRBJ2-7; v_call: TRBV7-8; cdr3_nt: TGTGCCAGCAGCTTAGCGTGGGACAGGCTCTACGAGCAGTACTTC; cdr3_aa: CASSLAWDRLYEQYF
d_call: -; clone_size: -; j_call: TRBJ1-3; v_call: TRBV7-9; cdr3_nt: TGTGCCAGCAGCTTAGACGTAGCGGACCGCGGAGACACCATATATTTT; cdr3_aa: CASSLDVADRGDTIYF
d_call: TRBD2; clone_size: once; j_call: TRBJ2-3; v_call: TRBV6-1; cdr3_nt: TGTGCCAGCAGTGAAGAGGGAGGGAGCACAGATACGCAGTATTTT; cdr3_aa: CASSEEGGSTDTQYF
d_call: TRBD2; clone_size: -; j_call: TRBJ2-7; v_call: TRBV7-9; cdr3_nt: TGTGCCAGCAGCTTAGCTCCGGTAGCGGGATCCTACGAGCAGTACTTC; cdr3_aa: CASSLAPVAGSYEQYF
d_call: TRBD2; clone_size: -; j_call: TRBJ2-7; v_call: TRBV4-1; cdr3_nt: TGCGCCAGCAGCCAAGCAGCGGGAGGGTTCTACGAGCAGTACTTC; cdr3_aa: CASSQAAGGFYEQYF
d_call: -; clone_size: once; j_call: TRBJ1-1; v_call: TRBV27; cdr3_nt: TGTGCCAGCAGTTTATCTCGACAGTCTGAAGCTTTCTTT; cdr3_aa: CASSLSRQSEAFF
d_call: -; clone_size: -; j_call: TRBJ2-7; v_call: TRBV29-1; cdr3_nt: TGCAGCGTTGTACCAACAGACTACTACGAGCAGTACTTC; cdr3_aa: CSVVPTDYYEQYF
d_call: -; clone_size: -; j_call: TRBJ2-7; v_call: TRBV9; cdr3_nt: TGTGCCAGCAGCGCAGGGGTTTCGGGGTCCTACGAGCAGTACTTC; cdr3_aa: CASSAGVSGSYEQYF
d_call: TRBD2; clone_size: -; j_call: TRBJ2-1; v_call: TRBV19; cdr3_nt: TGTGCCAGTAGTATGGGGCTAGCGGGAGCGTTTGTTGAGCAGTTCTTC; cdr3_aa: CASSMGLAGAFVEQFF
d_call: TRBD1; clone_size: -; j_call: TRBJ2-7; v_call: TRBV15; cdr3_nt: TGTGCCACCTATGACAGGGAAACCTACGAGCAGTACTTC; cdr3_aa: CATYDRETYEQYF
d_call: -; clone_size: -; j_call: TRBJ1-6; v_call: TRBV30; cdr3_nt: TGTGCATGGGAGAGCTCCTATAATTCACCCCTCCACTTT; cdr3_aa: CAWESSYNSPLHF
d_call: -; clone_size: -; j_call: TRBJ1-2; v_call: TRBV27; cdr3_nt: TGTGCCAGCAGTTCCGGCCCAATTAACTATGGCTACACCTTC; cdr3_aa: CASSSGPINYGYTF
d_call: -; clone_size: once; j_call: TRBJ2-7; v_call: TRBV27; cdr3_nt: TGTGCCAGCAGTTGGGGACCGGGCTACGAGCAGTACTTC; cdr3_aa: CASSWGPGYEQYF
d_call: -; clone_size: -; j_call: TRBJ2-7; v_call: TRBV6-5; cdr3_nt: TGTGCCAGCAGTCCTGGTGGCTACGAGCAGTACTTC; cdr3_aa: CASSPGGYEQYF
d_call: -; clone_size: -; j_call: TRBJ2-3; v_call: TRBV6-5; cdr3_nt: TGTGCCAGCAGTTTTTTTCCTCCTAGCACAGATACGCAGTATTTT; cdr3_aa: CASSFFPPSTDTQYF
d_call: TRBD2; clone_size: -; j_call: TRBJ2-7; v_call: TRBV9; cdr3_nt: TGTGCCAGCAGCGCCCGGACTAGCGGTCTGGACGAGCAGTACTTC; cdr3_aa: CASSARTSGLDEQYF
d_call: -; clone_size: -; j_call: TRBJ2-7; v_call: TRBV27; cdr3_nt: TGTGCCAGCAGTTTAACGGACCCCTACGAGCAGTACTTC; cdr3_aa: CASSLTDPYEQYF
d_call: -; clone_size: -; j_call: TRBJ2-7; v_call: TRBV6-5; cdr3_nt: TGTGCCAGCAGTTACAACGCCGCTTTCTACGAGCAGTACTTC; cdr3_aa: CASSYNAAFYEQYF
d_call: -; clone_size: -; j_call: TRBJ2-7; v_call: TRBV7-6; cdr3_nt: TGTGCCAGCAGCTTAGACGGGGACGAGCAGTACTTC; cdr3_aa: CASSLDGDEQYF
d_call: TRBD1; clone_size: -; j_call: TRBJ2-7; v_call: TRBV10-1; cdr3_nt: TGCGCCAGCAGCCCCGCAACAGGGGCGGAATACGAGCAGTACTTC; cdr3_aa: CASSPATGAEYEQYF
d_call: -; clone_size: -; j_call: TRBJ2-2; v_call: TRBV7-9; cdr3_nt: TGTGCCAGCAGCCATACTGGGCAGATTACGAACACCGGGGAGCTGTTTTTT; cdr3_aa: CASSHTGQITNTGELFF
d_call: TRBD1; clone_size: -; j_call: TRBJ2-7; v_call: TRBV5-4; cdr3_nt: TGTGCCAGCCTTTTCCAGGGGGCTAACGAGCAGTACTTC; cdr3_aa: CASLFQGANEQYF
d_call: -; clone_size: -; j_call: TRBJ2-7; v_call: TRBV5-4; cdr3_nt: TGTGCCAGCAGCTATGCAGGGGGGGCCTACGAGCAGTACTTC; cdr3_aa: CASSYAGGAYEQYF
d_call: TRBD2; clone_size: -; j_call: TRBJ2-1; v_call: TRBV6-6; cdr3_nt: TGTGCCAGCAGTCTTAAAGCGGGAAGCTCCTACAATGAGCAGTTCTTC; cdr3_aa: CASSLKAGSSYNEQFF
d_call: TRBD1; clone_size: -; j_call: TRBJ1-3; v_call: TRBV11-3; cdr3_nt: TGTGCCAGCAGCTCGGGACAGCACTCTGGAAACACCATATATTTT; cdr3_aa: CASSSGQHSGNTIYF
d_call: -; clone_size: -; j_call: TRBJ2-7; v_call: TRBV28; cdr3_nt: TGTGCCAGCACACAGTCGGGTTCCTACGAGCAGTACTTC; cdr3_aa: CASTQSGSYEQYF
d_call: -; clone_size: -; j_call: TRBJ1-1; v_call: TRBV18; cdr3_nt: TGTGCCAGCTCACCTCCAGGAGACATTGAAGCTTTCTTT; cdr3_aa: CASSPPGDIEAFF
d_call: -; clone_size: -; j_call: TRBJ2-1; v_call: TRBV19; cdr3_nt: TGTGCCAGTAGTTTGCGGGCATCCTACAATGAGCAGTTCTTC; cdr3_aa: CASSLRASYNEQFF
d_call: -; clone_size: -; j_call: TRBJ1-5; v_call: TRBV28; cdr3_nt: TGTGCCAGCAGTTTGTCCAAGGGGGTTCAGCCCCAGCATTTT; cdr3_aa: CASSLSKGVQPQHF
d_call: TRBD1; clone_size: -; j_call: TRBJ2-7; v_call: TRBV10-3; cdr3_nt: TGTGCCATCAGTGAGCCATCTGCCGGGACAGGGGTCTACGAGCAGTACTTC; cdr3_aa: CAISEPSAGTGVYEQYF
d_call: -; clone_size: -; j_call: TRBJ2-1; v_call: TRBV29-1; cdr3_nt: TGCAGCGTTGAAGATCATCGCGGACTCCCCAGATCATACAATGAGCAGTTCTTC; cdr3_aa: CSVEDHRGLPRSYNEQFF